This TCR beta chain was observed in a study of cytomegalovirus exposure and HLA in healthy donors. PCR was performed using 60 Vbeta and 13 Jbeta primers. Method: immunoSEQ multiplex PCR; TCRdb's copy keeps in-frame clones and lacks some. The table has about 150,000 clones, around 75% seen once; the top ten hold approximately 8%. V gave up 0 bases and J gave up 6 bases, with 13 bases separating them. The CDR3 totals 15 residues. Germline values: CDR1 LGHNA, CDR2 YSLEER. This clonotype was obtained from a man younger than 45 in good health and CMV-seropositive. J is TRBJ2-3 and V is TRBV4-3; weak D call: TRBD1 (6 bases). Sequenced: PBMCs. CDR3 sequence (DNA): TGCGCCAGCAGCCAAGAAGGACAGACCGTTGATACGCAGTATTTT. As protein: CASSQEGQTVDTQYF.